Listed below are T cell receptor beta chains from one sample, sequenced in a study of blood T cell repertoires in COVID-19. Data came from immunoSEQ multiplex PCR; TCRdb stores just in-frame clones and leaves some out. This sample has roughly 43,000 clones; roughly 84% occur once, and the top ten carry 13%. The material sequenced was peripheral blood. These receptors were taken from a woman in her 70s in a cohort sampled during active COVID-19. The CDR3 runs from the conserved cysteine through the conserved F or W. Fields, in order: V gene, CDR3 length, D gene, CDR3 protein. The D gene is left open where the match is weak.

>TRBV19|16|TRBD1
CASIRTGGSFDQPQHF
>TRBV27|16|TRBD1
CASSPAWDRGLDGYTF
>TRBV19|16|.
CASSHTGEANTGELFF
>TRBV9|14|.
CASNRDSPYNEQFF
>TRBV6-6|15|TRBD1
CASSYGRQGPYEQYF
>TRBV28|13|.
CASSFRGAYEQYF
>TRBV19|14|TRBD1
CASSPATGVYEQYF
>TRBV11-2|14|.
CASSFQDRNYGYTF
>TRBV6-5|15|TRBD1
CASTQTGGNNQPQHF
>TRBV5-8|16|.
CASSLEGFGGPSEQFF
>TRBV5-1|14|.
CASSLDSSTDTQYF
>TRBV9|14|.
CASSVAGSYNEAFF
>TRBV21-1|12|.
CASQTSRQGAFF
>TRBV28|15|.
CASSFRGLGNQPQHF
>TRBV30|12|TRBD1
CAWSVQGSRAFF
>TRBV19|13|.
CASSLGEATEAFF
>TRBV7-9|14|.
CASSLDSLSNEQFF
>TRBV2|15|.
CASSFFDSSTDTQYF
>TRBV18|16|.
CASSPSGRDSGNTIYF
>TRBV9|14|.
CASSPTDSGNTIYF
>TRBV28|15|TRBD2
CASSPSSGSWYEQYF
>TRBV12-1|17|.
CASSFWSGTGATDTQYF
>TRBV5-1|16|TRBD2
CASSSAGGPPQETQYF
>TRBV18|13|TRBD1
CASSPYRGQGYTF
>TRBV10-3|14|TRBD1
CAISEPDRVSEQYF
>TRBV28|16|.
CASSLGVVGVNYGYTF
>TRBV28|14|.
CASSNLGGNQPQHF
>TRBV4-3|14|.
CASSQDLGGNEQFF
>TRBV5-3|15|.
CARSLRTAEKEKLFF
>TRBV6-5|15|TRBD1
CASTPQWGQIYGYTF
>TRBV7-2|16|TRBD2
CASSPQAGVVTDTQYF
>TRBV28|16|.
CASSPQRNSYTGELFF
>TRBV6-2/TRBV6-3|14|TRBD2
CASSRTSGMHEQYF
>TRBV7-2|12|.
CASSLGGGFAFF
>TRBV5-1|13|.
CASSLTDSYEQYF
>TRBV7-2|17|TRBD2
CASSIGLAGLQTYEQYF
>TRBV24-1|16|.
CATSDGLRENTGELFF
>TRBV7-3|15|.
CASSLDNSGANVLTF
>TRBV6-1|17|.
CASSANHRRASSYEQYF
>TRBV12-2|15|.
CASRLREPSTDTQYF
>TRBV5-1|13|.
CASSLSRNTEAFF
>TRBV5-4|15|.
CASSPRTANTGELFF
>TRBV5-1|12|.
CASSEAYTEAFF
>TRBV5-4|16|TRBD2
CASSRLAGALYNEQFF
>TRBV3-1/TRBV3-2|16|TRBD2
CASSQGGLAGAGEQYF
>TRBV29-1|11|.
CSVDIARKQFF
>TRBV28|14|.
CASSLFQGGYGYTF
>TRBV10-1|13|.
CASSDRQDYGYTF
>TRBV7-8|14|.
CASSLMGGPDTQYF
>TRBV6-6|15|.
CASSYPPSGSYEQYF
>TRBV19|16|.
CASSPISTALRGEQYF